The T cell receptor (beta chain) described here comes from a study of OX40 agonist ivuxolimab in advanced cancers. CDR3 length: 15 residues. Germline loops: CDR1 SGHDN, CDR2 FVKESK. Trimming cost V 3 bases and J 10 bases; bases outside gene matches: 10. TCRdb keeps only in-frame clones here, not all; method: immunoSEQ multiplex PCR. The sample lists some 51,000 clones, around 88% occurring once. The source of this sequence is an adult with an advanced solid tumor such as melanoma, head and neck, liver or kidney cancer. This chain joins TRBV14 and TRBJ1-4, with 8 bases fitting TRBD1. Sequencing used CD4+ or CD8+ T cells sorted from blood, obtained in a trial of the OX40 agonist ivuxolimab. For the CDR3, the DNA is TGTGCCAGCAGCCAGTTCGGACAGGGCGTCGTAAAACTGTTTTTT. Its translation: CASSQFGQGVVKLFF. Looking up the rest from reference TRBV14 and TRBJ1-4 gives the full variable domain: EAGVTQFPSHSVIEKGQTVTLRCDPISGHDNLYWYRRVMGKEIKFLLHFVKESKQDESGMPNNRFLAERTGGTYSTLKVQPAELEDSGVYFCASSQFGQGVVKLFFGSGTQLSVL.